This T cell receptor (beta chain) is drawn from a study of blood T cell repertoires in COVID-19. On the study more broadly: From T cells, B-cell-depleted T cells, or PBMCs came the material, which was cDNA or gDNA.

How the authors handled the data: Amplification of reference gene primers was used by the study to estimate nucleated cell counts. Clones were sequenced by immunoSEQ multiplex PCR, and TCRdb holds only the in-frame ones, with some missing. V, J and clone size reflect that table, while D and trimming were determined from the DNA. The repertoire holds under 450,000 clones, with less than 90% as singletons. Looked up from germline, CDR1 is SGHAT and CDR2 is FQNNGV. Deletions cut 4 bases from V and 8 bases from J, with 15 bases between. This CDR3 contains 14 residues. This sequence joins TRBV11-2 and TRBJ2-1; D is uncertain. Sequencing was carried out using peripheral blood. The clonotype originates from a woman aged 60-75 years with COVID-19, enrolled during active disease. This chain's CDR3 is CASSSSARPYEQFF. In DNA, the CDR3 is TGTGCCAGCAGCTCTAGTGCGAGGCCATATGAGCAGTTCTTC.